A single T cell receptor beta chain is shown here with its context. The antigen is unknown. The length of the CDR3 is 14 residues. Germline V lookup: CDR1 MDHEN, CDR2 SYDVKM. Trimming cost V 5 bases and J 12 bases; bases outside gene matches: 15. This entry comes from a study of long-term antiretroviral therapy in people with HIV. Background on the study: About a decade before 2015, the earliest samples were taken when ART was typically delayed.

Study outcomes and limitations: Subsequent to ART, diversity was augmented yet persisted below that of transplant donor controls. Across all time points, the repertoire was dominated by clones that expanded before ART.

With survey level as its setting, the immunoSEQ assay was v3.0. Here immunoSEQ multiplex PCR was the method, and the copy in TCRdb shows in-frame clones only, minus some. The profile shows around 30,000 clones, approximately 87% of them singletons. The J gene is TRBJ2-7, the V gene TRBV28, with TRBD1 identical over 8 bases. The source of this sequence is a woman aged 18-29 years with HIV. Sample: unsorted PBMCs, taken 0.5 years after starting antiretroviral therapy. CDR3 region: CASSLPIPGQGSYF. The CDR3 DNA is TGTGCCAGCAGTCTACCTATTCCAGGACAGGGTTCGTACTTC. Full variable domain (outside the CDR3, taken from reference TRBV28 and TRBJ2-7): DVKVTQSSRYLVKRTGEKVFLECVQDMDHENMFWYRQDPGLGLRLIYFSYDVKMKEKGDIPEGYSVSREKKERFSLILESASTNQTSMYLCASSLPIPGQGSYFGPGTRLTVT.